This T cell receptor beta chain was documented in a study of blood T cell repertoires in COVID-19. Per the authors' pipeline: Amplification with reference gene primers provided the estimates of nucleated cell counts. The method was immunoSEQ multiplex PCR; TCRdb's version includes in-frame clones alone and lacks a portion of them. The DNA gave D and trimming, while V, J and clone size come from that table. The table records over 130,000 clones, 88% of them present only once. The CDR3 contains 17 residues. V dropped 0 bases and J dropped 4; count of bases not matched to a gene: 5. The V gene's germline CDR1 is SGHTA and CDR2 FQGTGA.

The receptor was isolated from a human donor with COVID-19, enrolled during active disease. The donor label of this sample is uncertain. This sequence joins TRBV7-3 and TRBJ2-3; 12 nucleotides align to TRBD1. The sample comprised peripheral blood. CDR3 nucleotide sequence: TGTGCCAGCAGCTTAACAACCGGGACAGGGGGCCCAGATACGCAGTATTTT. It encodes CASSLTTGTGGPDTQYF. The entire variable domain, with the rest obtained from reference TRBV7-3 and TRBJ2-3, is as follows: GAGVSQTPSNKVTEKGKYVELRCDPISGHTALYWYRQSLGQGPEFLIYFQGTGAADDSGLPNDRFFAVRPEGSVSTLKIQRTERGDSAVYLCASSLTTGTGGPDTQYFGPGTRLTVL.